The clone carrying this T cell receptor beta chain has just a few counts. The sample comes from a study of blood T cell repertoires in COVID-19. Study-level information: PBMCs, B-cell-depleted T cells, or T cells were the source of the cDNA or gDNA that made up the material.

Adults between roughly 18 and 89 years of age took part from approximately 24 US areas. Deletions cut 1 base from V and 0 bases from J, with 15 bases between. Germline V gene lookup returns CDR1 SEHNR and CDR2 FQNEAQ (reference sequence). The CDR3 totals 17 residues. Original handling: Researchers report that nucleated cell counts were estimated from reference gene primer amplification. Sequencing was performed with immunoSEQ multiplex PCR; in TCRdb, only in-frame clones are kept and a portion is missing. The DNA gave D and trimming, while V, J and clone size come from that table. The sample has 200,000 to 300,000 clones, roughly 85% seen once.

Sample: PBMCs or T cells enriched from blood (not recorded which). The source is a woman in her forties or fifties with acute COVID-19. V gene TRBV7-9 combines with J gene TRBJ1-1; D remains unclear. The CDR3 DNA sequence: TGTGCCAGCAGCTTAGATCTCGGGAGGAGAATGAACACTGAAGCTTTCTTT. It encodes CASSLDLGRRMNTEAFF.